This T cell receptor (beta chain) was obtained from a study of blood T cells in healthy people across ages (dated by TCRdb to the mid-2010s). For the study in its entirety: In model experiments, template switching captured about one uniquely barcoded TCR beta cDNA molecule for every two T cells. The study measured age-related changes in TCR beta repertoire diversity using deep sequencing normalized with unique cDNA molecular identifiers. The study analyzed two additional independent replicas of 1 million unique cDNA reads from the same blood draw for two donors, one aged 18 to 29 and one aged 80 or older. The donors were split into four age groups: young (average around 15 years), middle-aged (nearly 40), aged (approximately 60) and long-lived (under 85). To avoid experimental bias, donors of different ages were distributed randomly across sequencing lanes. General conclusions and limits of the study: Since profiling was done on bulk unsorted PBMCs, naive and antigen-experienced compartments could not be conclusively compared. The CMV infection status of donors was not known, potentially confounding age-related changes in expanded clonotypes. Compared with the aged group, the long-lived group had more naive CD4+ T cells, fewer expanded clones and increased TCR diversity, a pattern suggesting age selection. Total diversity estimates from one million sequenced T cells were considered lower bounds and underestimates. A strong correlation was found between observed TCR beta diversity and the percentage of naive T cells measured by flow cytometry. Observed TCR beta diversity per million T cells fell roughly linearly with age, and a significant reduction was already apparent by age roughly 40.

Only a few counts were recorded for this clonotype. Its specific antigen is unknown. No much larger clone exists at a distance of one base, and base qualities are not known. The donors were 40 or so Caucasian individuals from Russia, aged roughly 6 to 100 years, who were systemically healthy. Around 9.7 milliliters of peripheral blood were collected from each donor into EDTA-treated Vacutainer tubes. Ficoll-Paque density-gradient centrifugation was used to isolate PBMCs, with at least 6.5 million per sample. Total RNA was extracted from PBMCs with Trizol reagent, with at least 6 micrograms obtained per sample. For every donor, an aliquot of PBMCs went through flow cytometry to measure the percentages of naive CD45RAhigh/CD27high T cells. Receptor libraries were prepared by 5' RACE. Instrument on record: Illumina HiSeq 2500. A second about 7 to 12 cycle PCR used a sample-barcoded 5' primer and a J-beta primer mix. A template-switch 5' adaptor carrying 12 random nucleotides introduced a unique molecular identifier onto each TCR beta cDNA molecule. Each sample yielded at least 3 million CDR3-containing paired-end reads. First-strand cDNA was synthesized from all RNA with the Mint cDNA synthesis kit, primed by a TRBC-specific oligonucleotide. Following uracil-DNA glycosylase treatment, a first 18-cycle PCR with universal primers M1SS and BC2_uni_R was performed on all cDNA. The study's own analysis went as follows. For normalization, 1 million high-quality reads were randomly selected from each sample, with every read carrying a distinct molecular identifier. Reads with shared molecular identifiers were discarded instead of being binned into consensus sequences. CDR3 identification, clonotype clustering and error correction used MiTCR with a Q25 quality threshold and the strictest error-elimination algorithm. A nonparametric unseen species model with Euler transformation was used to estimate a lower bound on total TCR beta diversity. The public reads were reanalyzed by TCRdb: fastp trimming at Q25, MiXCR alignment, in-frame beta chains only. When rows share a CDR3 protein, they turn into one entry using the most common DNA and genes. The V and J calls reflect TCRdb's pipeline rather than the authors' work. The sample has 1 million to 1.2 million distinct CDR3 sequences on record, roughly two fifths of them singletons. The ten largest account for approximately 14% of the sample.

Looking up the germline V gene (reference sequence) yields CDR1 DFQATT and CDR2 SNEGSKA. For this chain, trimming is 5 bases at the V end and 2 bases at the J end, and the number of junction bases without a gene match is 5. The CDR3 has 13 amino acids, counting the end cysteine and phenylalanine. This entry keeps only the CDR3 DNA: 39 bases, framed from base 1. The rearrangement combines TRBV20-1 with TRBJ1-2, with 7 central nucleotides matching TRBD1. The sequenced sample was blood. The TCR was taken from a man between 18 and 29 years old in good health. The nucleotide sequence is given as TGCAGTGCTCTAGGGGGCGGGAACTATGGCTACACCTTC. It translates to CSALGGGNYGYTF.